Sequencing of this TCR beta chain was carried out in a study of blood T cell repertoires in COVID-19. For the study at large: Sources were T cells, B-cell-depleted T cells, or PBMCs; the material itself was cDNA or gDNA.

V was trimmed by 5 bases and J by 4 bases, leaving 17 bases between them. There are 16 residues in the CDR3. Germline assignment: CDR1 MDHEN and CDR2 SYDVKM. Method: immunoSEQ multiplex PCR; TCRdb's copy keeps in-frame clones and lacks some. Among about 58,000 clones listed, 80% to 95% were seen once. The sequenced material came from peripheral blood. This clonotype was obtained from a man aged 45-65 years with active COVID-19. The chain links TRBV28 to TRBJ2-2, with D perhaps TRBD1 (8 bases). The CDR3 DNA follows: TGTGCCAGCAGTACGGCAGGGGGCGGGGGCACCGGGGAGCTGTTTTTT. It translates to CASSTAGGGGTGELFF.